This paragraph reports one T cell receptor (beta chain). The antigen remains unidentified. This CDR3 region has 16 residues. The trim removed 0 bases at V and 1 base at J, leaving 7 bases unmatched. Germline loops: CDR1 DFQATT, CDR2 SNEGSKA (reference sequence). The study made its TCR cDNA through 5'RACE template switching. That step introduced a universal primer site along with UMIs. TCRdb called the 5' RACE reads again in MiXCR, with one record for every CDR3 protein. The sample has hundreds of thousands of distinct CDR3 sequences, just over 20% seen once; the top ten hold about 17%. The data derive from a study of T cells after yellow fever vaccination. Study-level background: Fractions low in cell number were prepared with SMART-Seq v4 Ultra Low Input. Study-level findings and limits: Subsequent to the booster, the majority of primary-vaccination clones reappeared (approximately 95% CD4, about 90% CD8). The CD4 compartment and the CD8 compartment contained a small share of clonotypes in common.

This specimen was PBMCs, taken roughly 20 days after the first yellow fever vaccination. This clonotype was sampled from a man between 18 and 29 years old who received the YFV17D yellow fever vaccine. V usage is TRBV20-1 and J usage is TRBJ1-2, with 8 bases matching TRBD1. The CDR3 reads CSARDDDRGVNYGYTF. The CDR3, as DNA: TGCAGTGCTAGAGATGACGACAGGGGCGTTAACTATGGCTACACCTTC.